This T cell receptor (beta chain) was recovered during a study of cytomegalovirus exposure and HLA in healthy donors. About this clone itself: Its cognate antigen is unknown.

The V gene lost 4 bases and the J gene lost 7 bases, with 11 bases spanning the gap. The germline gives CDR1 LNHDA, CDR2 SQIVND (reference sequence). This CDR3 comprises 13 residues. Both 60 Vbeta primers and 13 Jbeta primers went into the PCR. Method: immunoSEQ multiplex PCR; TCRdb's copy keeps in-frame clones and lacks some. The sample consists of 200,000 or so clones, less than 90% of them appearing once. Notes on the study in general: Reportedly, TCR beta sequences accurately predicted HLA-A and HLA-B alleles in most subjects. According to a later analysis, most TCR beta chains associated with CMV appeared HLA-restricted.

The sequence came from a boy aged 10-17 years in good health and CMV-seronegative. Sequencing was done on a sample of PBMCs. V gene TRBV19 combines with J gene TRBJ1-5; perhaps TRBD1 as D (5 bases). The CDR3 region has the DNA TGTGCCAGTAGTACACAGGTCAGCCAGCCCCAGCATTTT. Translation gives CASSTQVSQPQHF.